These 20 T cell receptor beta chains came from one sample sequenced in a study of blood T cell repertoires in COVID-19. The data were produced by immunoSEQ multiplex PCR, yet TCRdb's version contains in-frame clones alone and is incomplete. Altogether about 160,000 clones are present, roughly 90% being singletons, with the ten largest covering over 3.5%. The specimen was peripheral blood. The receptor set was obtained from a woman aged 55-75 years who had recovered from COVID-19.

The genes are TRBV29-1 and TRBJ2-2, with unresolved D. Germline-derived CDR1 and CDR2 are SQVTM and ANQGSEA. Trimming removed 4 bases at V and 1 base at J, with 10 bases between. The CDR3 loop spans 14 amino acids. This CDR3 is CSVASQMNTGELFF. As DNA, the CDR3 is TGCAGCGTTGCCTCCCAGATGAACACCGGGGAGCTGTTTTTT.

This chain joins TRBV5-1 and TRBJ1-4, with D perhaps matching TRBD1 (5 bases). The CDR3 loop spans 15 amino acids. Germline values: CDR1 SGHRS, CDR2 YFSETQ. Trimming removed 5 bases from V and 3 bases from J, with 14 bases in between. Written as DNA, the CDR3 is TGCGCCAGCAGGCCCGCAGGGTCGGCTAATGAAAAACTGTTTTTT. Translating it yields CASRPAGSANEKLFF.

CDR3 amino acids: CASSPRTGRVNEQYF. The CDR3 nucleotides read TGCGCCAGCAGCCCTCGGACAGGCCGCGTGAACGAGCAGTACTTC. The chain employs TRBV5-1 and TRBJ2-7; TRBD1 matches 7 bases. This CDR3 comprises 15 residues. Trimming cost V 4 bases and J 5 bases; bases outside gene matches: 12. Germline loops: CDR1 SGHRS, CDR2 YFSETQ.

This clone was found once. The chain uses TRBV10-2 and TRBJ2-7; 7 bases line up with TRBD1. Germline lookup yields CDR1 WSHSY and CDR2 SAAADI. CDR3 length: 12 residues. V was pared by 4 bases and J by 7 bases, with 4 bases of the junction left unmatched. As DNA, the CDR3 is TGCGCCAGCAGTGGACAGGGTCTAGAGCAGTACTTC. This sequence encodes CASSGQGLEQYF.

The genes are TRBV19 and TRBJ2-3, with D unclear. This CDR3 is 14 amino acids long. Germline V gene data show CDR1 as LNHDA and CDR2 as SQIVND (reference sequence). V lost 0 bases, J lost 3 bases, and 7 bases lay in between. CDR3 DNA: TGTGCCAGTAGTATAGATGCGGTAACAGATACGCAGTATTTT. This translates into CASSIDAVTDTQYF.

This chain links TRBV11-1 with TRBJ2-3, with TRBD1 matching over 7 bases. Looked up from germline, CDR1 is SGHAT and CDR2 is FQDESV (reference sequence). With V trimmed by 2 bases and J by 4 bases, 6 bases remained unmatched. CDR3 size: 15 residues. The CDR3 here is CASSLRQGPADTQYF. In DNA form, the CDR3 reads TGTGCCAGCAGCTTAAGACAGGGACCAGCAGATACGCAGTATTTT.

The rearrangement uses TRBV5-1 and TRBJ2-5; 9 positions agree with TRBD1. Germline V gene lookup returns CDR1 SGHRS and CDR2 YFSETQ. The CDR3 sequence is 15 residues long. V dropped 4 bases and J dropped 3; count of bases not matched to a gene: 7. In nucleotides, the CDR3 is TGCGCCAGCAGCGCATTCACAGGGGGCGAAGAGACCCAGTACTTC. This gives the protein CASSAFTGGEETQYF. The complete variable domain, with remaining parts taken from reference TRBV5-1 and TRBJ2-5, reads KAGVTQTPRYLIKTRGQQVTLSCSPISGHRSVSWYQQTPGQGLQFLFEYFSETQRNKGNFPGRFSGRQFSNSRSEMNVSTLELGDSALYLCASSAFTGGEETQYFGPGTRLLVL.

The V gene is TRBV19, the J gene TRBJ2-1; 10 bases map to TRBD2. This CDR3 is 16 amino acids long. The V gene end was trimmed by 7 bases and the J gene end by 2 bases; junction bases not matched to a gene: 8. In germline, CDR1 is LNHDA, CDR2 SQIVND (reference sequence). The DNA for the CDR3 is TGTGCCAGTACTAGCGGGGGTTTCCTACCCTACAATGAGCAGTTCTTC. Translation gives CASTSGGFLPYNEQFF.

V and J are TRBV19 and TRBJ1-5, with TRBD1 matching 11 bases. V trimming: 4 bases; J trimming: 9 bases; junction bases outside the gene matches: 8. The CDR3 has 15 amino acids. Germline-derived CDR1 and CDR2 are LNHDA and SQIVND (reference sequence). For the CDR3, the DNA is TGTGCCAGTAGTAGAGGTGGACAGGGGGCTGCGCCCCAGCATTTT. It translates to CASSRGGQGAAPQHF.

V is TRBV6-5 and J is TRBJ1-2; 7 positions match TRBD1. The CDR3 runs to 13 residues. Germline V gene data show CDR1 as MNHEY and CDR2 as SVGAGI. With V trimmed by 10 bases and J by 4 bases, 9 bases remained unmatched. CDR3 sequence (DNA): TGTGCCACCTCAGCCGACAGGGCCTATGGCTACACCTTC. It translates to CATSADRAYGYTF.

J is TRBJ2-1 and V is TRBV9; 7 bases map to TRBD2. There are 15 residues in the CDR3. Germline CDR1 and CDR2: SGDLS and YYNGEE. Trimming removed 0 bases from V and 4 bases from J; junction bases left unmatched: 4. CDR3: CASSVASGAYNEQFF. CDR3 nucleotides: TGTGCCAGCAGCGTAGCGAGCGGGGCATACAATGAGCAGTTCTTC.

This chain links TRBV5-1 with TRBJ2-7; D perhaps matches TRBD1 (5 bases). Germline V gene lookup returns CDR1 SGHRS and CDR2 YFSETQ. The CDR3 is 13 amino acids. The V end was cut by 3 bases, the J end by 1 base, with 8 bases between. DNA for the CDR3: TGCGCCAGCAGCTACGACAGATCCTACGAGCAGTACTTC. Its protein is CASSYDRSYEQYF.

CDR3 sequence reads: CASSKQRGGGGEQFF. The DNA for the CDR3 is TGCGCCAGCAGTAAACAGCGGGGGGGCGGGGGTGAGCAGTTCTTC. This sequence joins TRBV10-2 and TRBJ2-1, with 10 bases that match TRBD2. Trimming took 5 bases from V and 9 from J; bases not matched to a gene: 10. The CDR3 has 15 residues. The germline V gene has CDR1 WSHSY and CDR2 SAAADI.

The rearrangement links TRBV7-9 to TRBJ1-3, with D perhaps TRBD1 (5 bases). CDR3 length: 14 residues. Trimming removed 5 bases at V and 4 bases at J, with 12 bases between. Per the germline V gene, CDR1 is SEHNR and CDR2 is FQNEAQ (reference sequence). The CDR3 DNA follows: TGTGCCAGCAGCGCGGGACTCGAAGGAAACACCATATATTTT. Amino acids: CASSAGLEGNTIYF.

This clone came up once. The chain recombines TRBV11-2 with TRBJ2-2, with 9 bases aligning to TRBD1. The CDR3 is 18 residues long. The ends lost 2 bases at V and 1 base at J; junction bases unmatched: 8. Germline values: CDR1 SGHAT, CDR2 FQNNGV. For the CDR3, the DNA is TGTGCCAGCAGCTTAAGGGACAGGGTTGTATGGAACACCGGGGAGCTGTTTTTT. Translated: CASSLRDRVVWNTGELFF. Together with reference TRBV11-2 and TRBJ2-2, the CDR3 gives the full variable domain: EAGVAQSPRYKIIEKRQSVAFWCNPISGHATLYWYQQILGQGPKLLIQFQNNGVVDDSQLPKDRFSAERLKGVDSTLKIQPAKLEDSAVYLCASSLRDRVVWNTGELFFGEGSRLTVL.

The chain carries TRBV9 and TRBJ2-7, with a tentative D call TRBD2 (6 bases). The length of the CDR3 is 15 residues. Germline V gene sequence: CDR1 SGDLS, CDR2 YYNGEE. The V gene lost 0 bases and the J gene lost 2 bases, with 12 bases spanning the gap. The CDR3 reads CASSVASAGPYEQYF. The DNA for the CDR3 is TGTGCCAGCAGCGTAGCCTCGGCGGGACCCTACGAGCAGTACTTC. Filled out from reference TRBV9 and TRBJ2-7, the complete variable domain reads DSGVTQTPKHLITATGQRVTLRCSPRSGDLSVYWYQQSLDQGLQFLIQYYNGEERAKGNILERFSAQQFPDLHSELNLSSLELGDSALYFCASSVASAGPYEQYFGPGTRLTVT.

The genes are TRBV2 and TRBJ1-5; D unclear. V lost 7 bases to trimming and J lost 5 bases, with 12 bases between them. CDR3 length: 13 residues. Germline values: CDR1 SNHLY, CDR2 FYNNEI. CDR3 sequence: CASNRGFDQPQHF. The DNA for the CDR3 is TGTGCCAGCAATCGGGGATTTGATCAGCCCCAGCATTTT.

The V and J genes are TRBV19 and TRBJ2-1, with 8 positions matching TRBD2. The CDR3 has 13 amino acids. V shed 6 bases and J 7 bases; nucleotides not matched to a gene: 5. Germline CDR1 and CDR2: LNHDA and SQIVND (reference sequence). CDR3 sequence: CASSPRGGNEQFF. CDR3 in DNA: TGTGCCAGTAGCCCACGGGGGGGGAATGAGCAGTTCTTC.

The chain links TRBV5-4 to TRBJ2-1; possibly TRBD1 for D (6 bases). In germline, CDR1 is SGHNT, CDR2 YYREEE (reference sequence). Deletions cut 0 bases from V and 1 base from J, with 11 bases between. The CDR3 runs 16 residues. The CDR3 reads CASSLEGGRSYNEQFF. The CDR3 DNA follows: TGTGCCAGCAGCTTGGAAGGGGGTCGGTCCTACAATGAGCAGTTCTTC.

This chain's CDR3 is CASSSEGSWNYGYTF. For the CDR3, the DNA is TGTGCCAGCAGTTCCGAGGGCAGTTGGAACTATGGCTACACCTTC. This chain uses TRBV6-2 or TRBV6-3 with TRBJ1-2, with unresolved D. This CDR3 is 15 amino acids long. V gave up 4 bases and J gave up 2 bases, with 14 bases separating them. The germline gives CDR1 MNHEY, CDR2 SVGEGT.